This is a list of T cell receptor beta chains from one sample in a study of radiation and T cells in renal cell carcinoma. Sequencing used immunoSEQ multiplex PCR; TCRdb keeps in-frame clones, though not all of them. The data hold just under 150,000 clones, with 75% to 90% observed a single time. Here the sequenced sample was blood, taken from a patient whose treatment included radiotherapy and nephrectomy. These receptors were collected from a woman between 45 and 60 years old with renal cell carcinoma. Each CDR3 is given with its conserved first and last residue. Each record gives: V gene, D gene, J gene, clone size, CDR3 DNA, CDR3 protein. The D gene is left open where the match is weak. Clone size is not always given. Where it is, it says once, few, many or a class for expanded clones.

v_gene: TRBV6-5; d_gene: -; j_gene: TRBJ2-5; abundance: -; CDR3nt: TGTGCCAGCAGTTACAACCTAGAAGAGACCCAGTACTTC; CDR3aa: CASSYNLEETQYF
v_gene: TRBV5-6; d_gene: -; j_gene: TRBJ1-3; abundance: -; CDR3nt: TGTGCCAGCAGCTTGTTCGGAGGAAACACCATATATTTT; CDR3aa: CASSLFGGNTIYF
v_gene: TRBV11-3; d_gene: -; j_gene: TRBJ2-5; abundance: -; CDR3nt: TGTGCCAGCAGCTTAGGAGGCCAGGAGGGAGAGACCCAGTACTTC; CDR3aa: CASSLGGQEGETQYF
v_gene: TRBV30; d_gene: -; j_gene: TRBJ1-2; abundance: -; CDR3nt: TGTGCCTGGAGAAAACAGAATAACTATGGCTACACCTTC; CDR3aa: CAWRKQNNYGYTF
v_gene: TRBV11-3; d_gene: TRBD2; j_gene: TRBJ2-7; abundance: -; CDR3nt: TGTGCCAGCAGCCAAAGCCCCGGACTAGGCGGCGAGCAGTACTTC; CDR3aa: CASSQSPGLGGEQYF
v_gene: TRBV11-2; d_gene: -; j_gene: TRBJ1-3; abundance: -; CDR3nt: TGTGCCAGCAGCTTATGGGGCTCTGGAAACACCATATATTTT; CDR3aa: CASSLWGSGNTIYF
v_gene: TRBV10-3; d_gene: TRBD2; j_gene: TRBJ2-1; abundance: -; CDR3nt: TGTGCCTCCGGAGAGAGAATAGCGGGGGGAACCAACAATGAGCAGTTCTTC; CDR3aa: CASGERIAGGTNNEQFF
v_gene: TRBV19; d_gene: TRBD2; j_gene: TRBJ2-3; abundance: -; CDR3nt: TGTGCCAGTAGTAATCCTAGCGGGATAAAAGTTGGGGATACGCAGTATTTT; CDR3aa: CASSNPSGIKVGDTQYF
v_gene: TRBV2; d_gene: TRBD2; j_gene: TRBJ2-3; abundance: -; CDR3nt: TGTGCCAGCAGCGCTAGCGGGAGGGGAAATACGCAGTATTTT; CDR3aa: CASSASGRGNTQYF
v_gene: TRBV28; d_gene: -; j_gene: TRBJ1-2; abundance: -; CDR3nt: TGTGCCAGCAGTTTATTGGTCAGAGCTAACTATGGCTACACCTTC; CDR3aa: CASSLLVRANYGYTF
v_gene: TRBV10-3; d_gene: -; j_gene: TRBJ2-3; abundance: -; CDR3nt: TGTGCCATCAGTGAGTCGGGCTTCGGGGGCACAGATACGCAGTATTTT; CDR3aa: CAISESGFGGTDTQYF
v_gene: TRBV10-3; d_gene: TRBD1; j_gene: TRBJ2-7; abundance: -; CDR3nt: TGTGCCGCCAGACTGGGACAGGGTGGCGGGATTAACTCCTACGAGCAGTACTTC; CDR3aa: CAARLGQGGGINSYEQYF
v_gene: TRBV6-5; d_gene: -; j_gene: TRBJ1-4; abundance: -; CDR3nt: TGTGCCAGCAGTTACTACGCGGGGTCAACTAATGAAAAACTGTTTTTT; CDR3aa: CASSYYAGSTNEKLFF
v_gene: TRBV7-2; d_gene: TRBD2; j_gene: TRBJ2-3; abundance: -; CDR3nt: TGTGCCAGCAGCTTCGTAGGGACTAGCGGGAGTGATACGCAGTATTTT; CDR3aa: CASSFVGTSGSDTQYF
v_gene: TRBV7-2; d_gene: -; j_gene: TRBJ1-5; abundance: -; CDR3nt: TGTGCCAGCAGCCCAAGTGGGGGTTCGGGGGGTCAGCCCCAGCATTTT; CDR3aa: CASSPSGGSGGQPQHF
v_gene: TRBV7-2; d_gene: TRBD2; j_gene: TRBJ2-7; abundance: -; CDR3nt: TGTGCCAGCGGTAGGACTAGCGGGGGGCAAATCTTCATAGCCTACGAGCAGTACTTC; CDR3aa: CASGRTSGGQIFIAYEQYF
v_gene: TRBV27; d_gene: -; j_gene: TRBJ2-1; abundance: -; CDR3nt: TGTGCCAGCAGTTTACGGTGGGGAAATGAGCAGTTCTTC; CDR3aa: CASSLRWGNEQFF
v_gene: TRBV16; d_gene: -; j_gene: TRBJ2-3; abundance: -; CDR3nt: TGTGCCAGCAGTTCAGGAGATACGCAGTATTTT; CDR3aa: CASSSGDTQYF
v_gene: TRBV7-9; d_gene: -; j_gene: TRBJ2-3; abundance: -; CDR3nt: TGTGCCAGCAGCTCGCTAGGGGTTGGCACAGATACGCAGTATTTT; CDR3aa: CASSSLGVGTDTQYF
v_gene: TRBV7-2; d_gene: TRBD2; j_gene: TRBJ2-7; abundance: -; CDR3nt: TGTGCCAGCAGCTTAGTGACTAGCGGATACGAGCAGTACTTC; CDR3aa: CASSLVTSGYEQYF
v_gene: TRBV5-6; d_gene: -; j_gene: TRBJ2-5; abundance: -; CDR3nt: TGTGCCAGCAGCTTCTACCGGGACTCACAAGAGACCCAGTACTTC; CDR3aa: CASSFYRDSQETQYF
v_gene: TRBV30; d_gene: -; j_gene: TRBJ2-3; abundance: -; CDR3nt: TGTGCCTGCGGTAGGGGGTACACAGATACGCAGTATTTT; CDR3aa: CACGRGYTDTQYF
v_gene: TRBV6-5; d_gene: -; j_gene: TRBJ1-5; abundance: once; CDR3nt: TGTGCCAGCAGCGGGACAAATAGCAATCAGCCCCAGCATTTT; CDR3aa: CASSGTNSNQPQHF
v_gene: TRBV27; d_gene: -; j_gene: TRBJ2-1; abundance: -; CDR3nt: TGTGCCAGCAGTTTATCTAGTAGTGAGGATAATGAGCAGTTCTTC; CDR3aa: CASSLSSSEDNEQFF
v_gene: TRBV4-3; d_gene: -; j_gene: TRBJ2-7; abundance: -; CDR3nt: TGCGCCAGCAGCCAAGACACTGGCCCCTACGAGCAGTACTTC; CDR3aa: CASSQDTGPYEQYF
v_gene: TRBV5-1; d_gene: -; j_gene: TRBJ1-2; abundance: -; CDR3nt: TGCGCCAGCAGCCCGCCGGAGACCGGGACGGGCTACACCTTC; CDR3aa: CASSPPETGTGYTF
v_gene: TRBV7-2; d_gene: TRBD2; j_gene: TRBJ2-1; abundance: -; CDR3nt: TGTGCCAGCAGCTTAGACGGGACTAGGAATGAGCAGTTCTTC; CDR3aa: CASSLDGTRNEQFF
v_gene: TRBV19; d_gene: TRBD2; j_gene: TRBJ2-1; abundance: -; CDR3nt: TGTGCCAGTAGTATAAAGGGACTAGCGGGAGCAGAGGAGCAGTTCTTC; CDR3aa: CASSIKGLAGAEEQFF
v_gene: TRBV14; d_gene: -; j_gene: TRBJ1-2; abundance: -; CDR3nt: TGTGCCAGCAGCCAGGCACGGGGGATCGGCTACACCTTC; CDR3aa: CASSQARGIGYTF
v_gene: TRBV27; d_gene: -; j_gene: TRBJ1-5; abundance: -; CDR3nt: TGTGCCAGCAGTCCTAGGGGTAAGGGCAATCAGCCCCAGCATTTT; CDR3aa: CASSPRGKGNQPQHF
v_gene: TRBV19; d_gene: -; j_gene: TRBJ1-3; abundance: few; CDR3nt: TGTGCCAGTAGCCACACCCGGGACGGAGGAAACACCATATATTTT; CDR3aa: CASSHTRDGGNTIYF
v_gene: TRBV7-2; d_gene: -; j_gene: TRBJ2-1; abundance: -; CDR3nt: TGTGCCAGCAGCTTATTTTACGGGAGAGACTCCTACAATGAGCAGTTCTTC; CDR3aa: CASSLFYGRDSYNEQFF
v_gene: TRBV28; d_gene: -; j_gene: TRBJ2-7; abundance: -; CDR3nt: TGTGCCAGCAGTCCCCCCCCGGGGCACGAGCAGTACTTC; CDR3aa: CASSPPPGHEQYF
v_gene: TRBV5-1; d_gene: -; j_gene: TRBJ2-2; abundance: -; CDR3nt: TGCGCCAGCAGCTTGGACGGGGGGGAGCTGTTTTTT; CDR3aa: CASSLDGGELFF
v_gene: TRBV11-2; d_gene: -; j_gene: TRBJ1-2; abundance: -; CDR3nt: TGTGCCAGCAGCCCAGACAGGTCGGGTGGCTACACCTTC; CDR3aa: CASSPDRSGGYTF
v_gene: TRBV28; d_gene: -; j_gene: TRBJ1-4; abundance: -; CDR3nt: TGTGCCAGCAGGGTGACGGGGGACGAAAAACTGTTTTTT; CDR3aa: CASRVTGDEKLFF
v_gene: TRBV15; d_gene: TRBD1; j_gene: TRBJ1-2; abundance: -; CDR3nt: TGTGCCACCAGCAGAGGAACCACAGGGGGATATGGCTACACCTTC; CDR3aa: CATSRGTTGGYGYTF
v_gene: TRBV7-2; d_gene: TRBD2; j_gene: TRBJ2-7; abundance: once; CDR3nt: TGTGCCAGCAGACTAGCGGGGGGGACCTACGAGCAGTACTTC; CDR3aa: CASRLAGGTYEQYF
v_gene: TRBV7-9; d_gene: TRBD1; j_gene: TRBJ1-4; abundance: -; CDR3nt: TGTGCCAGCAGCCATATGACAGGGGATCGGGAAAAACTGTTTTTT; CDR3aa: CASSHMTGDREKLFF
v_gene: TRBV7-9; d_gene: -; j_gene: TRBJ2-7; abundance: -; CDR3nt: TGTGCCAGCAGCTTATCAGCCAGTCTCGAGCAGTACTTC; CDR3aa: CASSLSASLEQYF
v_gene: TRBV9; d_gene: TRBD1; j_gene: TRBJ1-2; abundance: -; CDR3nt: TGTGCCAGCAGCCCGGGACAGGGGGCATATGGCTACACCTTC; CDR3aa: CASSPGQGAYGYTF
v_gene: TRBV7-2; d_gene: -; j_gene: TRBJ2-2; abundance: -; CDR3nt: TGTGCCAGCAGCCGATCAGCGGTGGCGGGAACCGGGGAGCTGTTTTTT; CDR3aa: CASSRSAVAGTGELFF
v_gene: TRBV10-1; d_gene: -; j_gene: TRBJ1-5; abundance: few; CDR3nt: TGCGCCAGCAGTGAGTCGGGGCAGCCCCAGCATTTT; CDR3aa: CASSESGQPQHF
v_gene: TRBV7-3; d_gene: -; j_gene: TRBJ1-1; abundance: -; CDR3nt: TGTGCCAGCAGCGTATTCGGGGGGCGAGCTTTCTTT; CDR3aa: CASSVFGGRAFF
v_gene: TRBV4-2; d_gene: -; j_gene: TRBJ2-3; abundance: -; CDR3nt: TGTGCCAGCAGCCAAGGGCTGGTAAGCGGTACCAGGACAGATACGCAGTATTTT; CDR3aa: CASSQGLVSGTRTDTQYF
v_gene: TRBV28; d_gene: -; j_gene: TRBJ1-5; abundance: once; CDR3nt: TGTGCCAGCAGTTTAAGCTCGGGAAGCAATCAGCCCCAGCATTTT; CDR3aa: CASSLSSGSNQPQHF
v_gene: TRBV28; d_gene: -; j_gene: TRBJ1-4; abundance: -; CDR3nt: TGTGCCAGCAGTCCCCCCCCGAGGGGAGATTTTCTGTTTTTT; CDR3aa: CASSPPPRGDFLFF
v_gene: TRBV5-4; d_gene: TRBD1; j_gene: TRBJ1-2; abundance: -; CDR3nt: TGTGCCAGCAGCTTGAAGGACAGGGGTAACTATGGCTACACCTTC; CDR3aa: CASSLKDRGNYGYTF
v_gene: TRBV18; d_gene: -; j_gene: TRBJ2-3; abundance: once; CDR3nt: TGTGCCAGCTCACGAATTAGGACGGAAAGGGGTACAGATACGCAGTATTTT; CDR3aa: CASSRIRTERGTDTQYF
v_gene: TRBV7-9; d_gene: -; j_gene: TRBJ2-2; abundance: -; CDR3nt: TGTGCCAGCAGCCCAGGTGTGGGGAAGAACACCGGGGAGCTGTTTTTT; CDR3aa: CASSPGVGKNTGELFF
v_gene: TRBV7-9; d_gene: -; j_gene: TRBJ2-2; abundance: -; CDR3nt: TGTGCCAGCAGCTTACAAAGGAGCACGAACACCGGGGAGCTGTTTTTT; CDR3aa: CASSLQRSTNTGELFF
v_gene: TRBV4-2; d_gene: -; j_gene: TRBJ2-1; abundance: -; CDR3nt: TGTGCCAGCAATCCCAATGCGGCTGATGAGCAGTTCTTC; CDR3aa: CASNPNAADEQFF
v_gene: TRBV28; d_gene: TRBD2; j_gene: TRBJ2-5; abundance: -; CDR3nt: TGTGCCAGCAGTTTAGGCGGGAGGCTAGAGACCCAGTACTTC; CDR3aa: CASSLGGRLETQYF
v_gene: TRBV7-2; d_gene: -; j_gene: TRBJ1-4; abundance: -; CDR3nt: TGTGCCAGCAGCTTAGTCGGACAAACAACTAATGAAAAACTGTTTTTT; CDR3aa: CASSLVGQTTNEKLFF
v_gene: TRBV2; d_gene: -; j_gene: TRBJ2-4; abundance: -; CDR3nt: TGTGCCAGCAGTGACCTCTTAGCCAAAAACATTCAGTACTTC; CDR3aa: CASSDLLAKNIQYF
v_gene: TRBV6-1; d_gene: -; j_gene: TRBJ2-1; abundance: -; CDR3nt: TGTGCCAACTCCCTTAGTCGTAACAATGAGCAGTTCTTC; CDR3aa: CANSLSRNNEQFF
v_gene: TRBV5-6; d_gene: -; j_gene: TRBJ1-6; abundance: few; CDR3nt: TGTGCCAGCAGCTTGGAACAGAATAATTCACCCCTCCACTTT; CDR3aa: CASSLEQNNSPLHF
v_gene: TRBV15; d_gene: TRBD2; j_gene: TRBJ2-7; abundance: -; CDR3nt: TGTGCCACCAGAAGGGTGCAGGCTAGCGGCTCCTACGAGCAGTACTTC; CDR3aa: CATRRVQASGSYEQYF
v_gene: TRBV27; d_gene: -; j_gene: TRBJ1-2; abundance: -; CDR3nt: TGTGCCAGCAGGCCTTACTCGCCGGGGACAAGCTATGGCTACACCTTC; CDR3aa: CASRPYSPGTSYGYTF
v_gene: TRBV4-3; d_gene: -; j_gene: TRBJ1-2; abundance: -; CDR3nt: TGCGCCAGCAGCCAAGACTCTACTAACTATGGCTACACCTTC; CDR3aa: CASSQDSTNYGYTF